Following are 5 T cell receptor beta chains from one sample sequenced in a study of CD8 T cells in ankylosing spondylitis. TCRdb reprocessed the 5' RACE reads with MiXCR, giving one entry per CDR3 protein. The sample yields some 120,000 distinct CDR3 sequences, about 13% seen once. Sample: blood, either unsorted or a sorted T cell fraction (not recorded which). The receptors come from a female donor with ankylosing spondylitis or in good health (not recorded which).

This clonotype showed up many times. V gene TRBV12-3 or TRBV12-4 combines with J gene TRBJ2-1, with TRBD1 as a possible D gene (6 bases). Trimming took off 6 bases at V and 1 base at J, with 16 bases between the two ends. The CDR3 length is 16 residues. The CDR3 region is CASRTMTGASYNEQFF. CDR3 nucleotides: TGTGCCAGCAGAACGATGACAGGCGCGTCCTACAATGAGCAGTTCTTC.

This clonotype was found many times. The rearrangement uses TRBV29-1 and TRBJ2-7, with D uncertain. Deletions cut 6 bases from V and 0 bases from J, with 9 bases between. CDR3 size: 12 residues. Germline V gene sequence: CDR1 SQVTM, CDR2 ANQGSEA. The CDR3 loop reads CSVSKSSYEQYF. The CDR3 DNA is TGCAGCGTGTCCAAAAGCTCCTACGAGCAGTACTTC.

This chain connects TRBV7-2 to TRBJ1-2, with a tentative D call TRBD1 (5 bases). CDR1 is SGHTA and CDR2 is FQGNSA in the germline V gene. There are 14 residues in the CDR3. V lost 1 base to trimming and J lost 8 bases, with 14 bases between them. In DNA, the CDR3 is TGTGCCAGCAGCTTAGGGGGTCCAGGGTTGGGCTACACCTTC. Translating it yields CASSLGGPGLGYTF.

This clonotype occurred many times. The rearrangement uses TRBV19 and TRBJ2-1; 7 bases map to TRBD2. CDR1 and CDR2 (germline): LNHDA, SQIVND (reference sequence). Trimming removed 10 bases from V and 4 bases from J; junction bases left unmatched: 13. The CDR3 runs 15 residues. The CDR3 DNA sequence: TGTGCCACAGGAGAGACTAGCTCGGGGTACAATGAGCAGTTCTTC. It specifies CATGETSSGYNEQFF.

On this clonotype: At one end the junction does not follow the germline gene, possibly because of a read error. This chain uses TRBV5-6 with TRBJ2-5; TRBD1 matches at 9 bases. CDR1 is SGHDT, CDR2 YYEEEE, per germline. CDR3 length equals 14 residues. The CDR3 DNA reads as TGTACCAGCAGGGCCGGACAGGGGACGGAGACCCAGTACTTC. It encodes CTSRAGQGTETQYF.